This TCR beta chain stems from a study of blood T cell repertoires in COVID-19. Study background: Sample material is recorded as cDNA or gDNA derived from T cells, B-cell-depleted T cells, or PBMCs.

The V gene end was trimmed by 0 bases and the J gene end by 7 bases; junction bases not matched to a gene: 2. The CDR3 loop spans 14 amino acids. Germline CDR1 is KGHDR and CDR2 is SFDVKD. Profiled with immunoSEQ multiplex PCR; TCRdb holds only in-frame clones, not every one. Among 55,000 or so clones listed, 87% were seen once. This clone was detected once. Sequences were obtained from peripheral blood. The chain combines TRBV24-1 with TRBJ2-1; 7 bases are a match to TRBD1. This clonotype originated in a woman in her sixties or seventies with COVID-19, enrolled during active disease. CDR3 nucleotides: TGTGCCACCAGTGATTTGAGACAGGGAAATGAGCAGTTCTTC. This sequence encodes CATSDLRQGNEQFF.